The 23 T cell receptor beta chains given below trace back to one sample, sequenced in a study of T cells expressing NK-cell markers. TCRdb reprocessed the 5' RACE reads; each CDR3 protein has one entry and no DNA is given. The table counts 550,000 to 600,000 distinct CDR3 sequences; under 4.5% lies in the top ten. The sequenced sample consisted of blood T cells: a sorted CD56 or NKG2C T cell subset, CD4+ or CD8+ T cells, or bulk PBMC T cells (not recorded which). These receptors all stem from a young man in good health.

The V and J genes are TRBV4-3 and TRBJ2-3. Germline V gives CDR1 LGHNA, CDR2 YSLEER. This CDR3 is built from 15 residues. The CDR3 loop is CASSQRVDSTDTQYF.

The V call is TRBV7-2, the J call TRBJ2-4. Germline loops: CDR1 SGHTA, CDR2 FQGNSA. The CDR3 length is 14 residues. The CDR3 loop reads CASSDRLAKNIQYF.

The chain combines TRBV5-6 with TRBJ2-1; the TCRdb call, TRBD2, lacks DNA for checking. CDR3 length equals 15 residues. Per the germline V gene, CDR1 is SGHDT and CDR2 is YYEEEE. The CDR3 is CASTVAGGPKNEQFF.

The chain has TRBV10-3 and TRBJ2-5; without DNA, the TCRdb call of TRBD2 cannot be checked. Germline lookup yields CDR1 ENHRY and CDR2 SYGVKD. CDR3 size: 15 residues. CDR3 in amino acids: CAISESVREGETQYF.

The rearrangement uses TRBV20-1 and TRBJ2-5; TCRdb designates TRBD2, a call that cannot be tested without DNA. Germline V gene lookup returns CDR1 DFQATT and CDR2 SNEGSKA (reference sequence). The CDR3 totals 16 residues. This CDR3 reads CSAIVGGTSGILTQYF.

The chain's CDR3 is CATSDFRYTSTDTQYF. The chain recombines TRBV24-1 with TRBJ2-3. This CDR3 spans 16 amino acids. The germline CDR1 and CDR2 sequences are KGHDR and SFDVKD.

The chain has TRBV20-1 and TRBJ1-1; the TCRdb D gene call, TRBD1, has no DNA to confirm it. The CDR3 sequence is 12 residues long. CDR1 DFQATT and CDR2 SNEGSKA come from the germline V gene (reference sequence). The CDR3 sequence: CSAKSGEPEAFF.

This chain connects TRBV7-3 to TRBJ2-1; the TCRdb call, TRBD1, lacks DNA for checking. The CDR3 length is 15 residues. Germline V gives CDR1 SGHTA, CDR2 FQGTGA. The chain's CDR3 is CASSLGSQPGGEQFF.

This chain links TRBV9 with TRBJ2-3. Germline CDR1 is SGDLS and CDR2 is YYNGEE. The CDR3 is 15 amino acids. The CDR3 spells CASSVRQSLTDTQYF.

This chain connects TRBV5-4 to TRBJ2-3; the TRBD2 assignment by TCRdb is unverifiable without DNA. The CDR3 sequence is 19 residues long. CDR1 SGHNT and CDR2 YYREEE come from the germline V gene (reference sequence). The CDR3 spells CASSSRLTLSGRSTDTQYF.

The rearrangement uses TRBV6-2 or TRBV6-3 and TRBJ2-1; TCRdb lists TRBD1, though no DNA is available to test this call. The CDR3 extends over 11 amino acids. In germline, CDR1 is MNHEY, CDR2 SVGEGT. Here the CDR3 reads CASAGRGEQFF.

The chain is built from TRBV12-3 or TRBV12-4 and TRBJ2-1; as DNA is missing, the TRBD1 call by TCRdb cannot be tested. The CDR3 has 14 residues. CDR3 sequence: CASSSTGWNNEQFF.

The chain is built from TRBV3-1 and TRBJ2-1; the D call of TRBD1 rests on TCRdb alone, since no DNA is present to check it. This CDR3 contains 12 residues. CDR1 is LGHDT, CDR2 YNNKEL, per germline (reference sequence). The CDR3 region is CASSQEGRGQFF.

The chain joins TRBV5-6 to TRBJ1-2; TCRdb outputs TRBD1, but without DNA this stays unchecked. This CDR3 is 17 amino acids long. Germline V gene data show CDR1 as SGHDT and CDR2 as YYEEEE. CDR3 loop: CASSLAPGQTPGYGYTF. Full variable domain (remainder filled in from reference TRBV5-6 and TRBJ1-2): DAGVTQSPTHLIKTRGQQVTLRCSPKSGHDTVSWYQQALGQGPQFIFQYYEEEERQRGNFPDRFSGHQFPNYSSELNVNALLLGDSALYLCASSLAPGQTPGYGYTFGSGTRLTVV.

V is TRBV9 and J is TRBJ2-1; checking the TCRdb D call of TRBD2 is not possible without DNA. Germline loops: CDR1 SGDLS, CDR2 YYNGEE. The CDR3 contains 19 residues. CDR3: CASSTYPGLAGGIRNEQFF.

The rearrangement joins TRBV12-3 or TRBV12-4 to TRBJ2-5; absent DNA, TCRdb's TRBD1 call cannot be checked. There are 14 residues in the CDR3. The CDR3 is CASRADRDRGTQYF.

The V call is TRBV4-2, the J call TRBJ2-6; TCRdb's D call, TRBD1, is unchecked because there is no DNA. Germline CDR1 LGHNA, CDR2 YNFKEQ. The CDR3 is made up of 17 amino acids. CDR3 region: CASAGTAFNSGANVLTF.

The chain couples TRBV20-1 to TRBJ1-4; with no DNA, the TCRdb D assignment of TRBD1 cannot be verified. This CDR3 contains 13 residues. The germline V gene encodes CDR1 DFQATT and CDR2 SNEGSKA (reference sequence). This CDR3 is CSASTGGGEKLFF.

The chain has TRBV6-1 and TRBJ2-1; absent DNA, TCRdb's TRBD2 call cannot be checked. This CDR3 has 15 amino acids. Germline values: CDR1 MNHNS, CDR2 SASEGT. This CDR3 reads CASRGGAGGQFEQFF.

The CDR3 loop reads CASRQLGPGGRDNEQFF. The J gene is TRBJ2-1, the V gene TRBV27; with no DNA, the TCRdb D assignment of TRBD1 cannot be verified. CDR1 is MNHEY and CDR2 is SMNVEV in the germline V gene (reference sequence). This CDR3 spans 17 amino acids.

This sequence joins TRBV5-1 and TRBJ2-5; the D call from TCRdb, TRBD2, cannot be confirmed without DNA. The CDR3 length is 15 residues. Germline-derived CDR1 and CDR2 are SGHRS and YFSETQ. The CDR3 protein is CASSPSGREEETQYF.

The J gene is TRBJ2-1, the V gene TRBV20-1. The CDR3 is 14 residues long. Germline CDR1 DFQATT, CDR2 SNEGSKA (reference sequence). The chain's CDR3 is CSAIVSSNYNEQFF.

V is TRBV5-4 and J is TRBJ1-3; TCRdb's assignment of TRBD1 cannot be checked, as there is no DNA. This CDR3 contains 14 residues. The germline gives CDR1 SGHNT, CDR2 YYREEE (reference sequence). CDR3 sequence reads: CAIPGQGPGNTIYF.